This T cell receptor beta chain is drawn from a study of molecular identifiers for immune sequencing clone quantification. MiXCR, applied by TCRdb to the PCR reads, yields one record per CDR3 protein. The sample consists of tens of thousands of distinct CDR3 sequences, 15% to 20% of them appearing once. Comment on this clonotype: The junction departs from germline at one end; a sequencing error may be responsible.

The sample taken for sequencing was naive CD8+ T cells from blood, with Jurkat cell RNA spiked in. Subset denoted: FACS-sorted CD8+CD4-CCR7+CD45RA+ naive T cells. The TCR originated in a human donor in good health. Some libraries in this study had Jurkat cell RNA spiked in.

The CDR3 DNA reads as TGTGCCAGCAGCTTGCTGTCCGGGGCTTGGGATACGCAGTATTTT. Translated: CASSLLSGAWDTQYF. V is TRBV5-3 and J is TRBJ2-3; D tentatively fits TRBD1 or TRBD2 (5 bases each). TRBV5-3 is flagged as an ORF with uncertain function. CDR3 length: 15 amino acids.